This T cell receptor (beta chain) came from a study of cytomegalovirus exposure and HLA in healthy donors. Study in general: When 300 to 500 donors were genotyped, 80% to 90% of them were found to fall in the Caucasian-associated ancestry cluster. General observations from the study: Later examination showed HLA-associated TCR beta chains had greater clonal expansion than equally common others.

After removal of 5 bases from V and 1 base from J, the junction contained 6 bases not matched to a gene. The CDR3 contains 15 residues. Germline-derived CDR1 and CDR2 are MNHEY and SMNVEV (reference sequence). This clone was seen just once. No antigen is known for it. 60 Vbeta and 13 Jbeta primers were used in PCR. This table comes from immunoSEQ multiplex PCR, and its TCRdb copy is limited to in-frame clones, with some not included. Counted here are around 110,000 clones, roughly three quarters occurring once; the ten biggest clones make up 1.5% to 2%. Specimen: PBMCs. The TCR sequence derives from a woman between 18 and 30 years old in good health and CMV-seronegative. This chain links TRBV27 with TRBJ1-1; 8 bases are a match to TRBD1. The CDR3 region is CASSRQGWENTEAFF. CDR3 coding DNA: TGTGCCAGCAGTCGACAGGGGTGGGAGAACACTGAAGCTTTCTTT.